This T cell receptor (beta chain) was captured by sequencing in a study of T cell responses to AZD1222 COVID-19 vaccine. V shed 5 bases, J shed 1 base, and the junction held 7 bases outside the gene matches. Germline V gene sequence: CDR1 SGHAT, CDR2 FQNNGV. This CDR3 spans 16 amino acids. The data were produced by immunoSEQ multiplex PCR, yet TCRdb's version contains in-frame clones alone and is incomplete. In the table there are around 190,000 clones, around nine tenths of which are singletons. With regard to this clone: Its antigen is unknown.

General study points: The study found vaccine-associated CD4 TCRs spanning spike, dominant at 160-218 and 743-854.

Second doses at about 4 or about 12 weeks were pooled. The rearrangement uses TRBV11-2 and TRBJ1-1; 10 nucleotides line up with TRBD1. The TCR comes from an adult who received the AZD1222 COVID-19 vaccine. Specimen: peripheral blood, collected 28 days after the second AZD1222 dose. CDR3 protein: CASSMGTGVRNTEAFF. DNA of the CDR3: TGTGCCAGCAGCATGGGGACAGGGGTTCGGAACACTGAAGCTTTCTTT.